This passage covers 16 T cell receptor beta chains from one sample sequenced in a study of control samples from healthy donors and cancer patients. The repertoire was sequenced with immunoSEQ multiplex PCR; TCRdb's copy has only in-frame clones and lacks some. This sample has about 190,000 clones, with roughly 93% found just once. The specimen sequenced was blood. Receptors were obtained from a man aged 18 to 29 in good health.

The table lists this clone with a count of one. The chain joins TRBV6-5 to TRBJ1-5, with TRBD1 as a possible D gene (5 bases). Trimming removed 8 bases at V and 16 bases at J, with 24 bases between. The CDR3 spans 13 residues. The germline V gene encodes CDR1 MNHEY and CDR2 SVGAGI. CDR3 in amino acids: CASGQGGLVRVHF. The CDR3 DNA reads TGTGCCAGCGGGCAGGGCGGGTTGGTGAGGGTTCATTTT.

This sequence joins TRBV6-2 or TRBV6-3 and TRBJ2-3; no reliable D call. The CDR3 has 14 residues. The germline V gene has CDR1 MNHEY and CDR2 SVGEGT. V was shortened by 0 bases and J by 2 bases, with 6 bases between the two germline ends. CDR3 loop: CASSYSAHTDTQYF. Written as DNA, the CDR3 is TGTGCCAGCAGTTACTCCGCCCACACAGATACGCAGTATTTT.

The CDR3 reads CASSFGTGGYNEQFF. DNA for the CDR3: TGTGCCAGCAGCTTTGGGACAGGGGGCTACAATGAGCAGTTCTTC. The rearrangement uses TRBV7-9 and TRBJ2-1; 11 nucleotides align to TRBD1. CDR1 SEHNR and CDR2 FQNEAQ come from the germline V gene (reference sequence). Trimming removed 3 bases from V and 3 bases from J; junction bases left unmatched: 1. The CDR3 sequence is 15 residues long.

The chain is built from TRBV28 and TRBJ1-1; D is undetermined. Germline CDR1 is MDHEN and CDR2 is SYDVKM. V shed 5 bases and J shed 5 bases, with 9 bases lying between them. CDR3 length equals 12 residues. In nucleotides, the CDR3 is TGTGCCAGCAGTCGCATGTATACTGAAGCTTTCTTT. Its translation is CASSRMYTEAFF.

The sample holds one count of this clone. This rearrangement joins TRBV5-1 to TRBJ2-2; 8 nucleotides align to TRBD1. Losses at the gene ends were 4 bases for V and 6 bases for J; bases not matched to a gene: 14. The CDR3 contains 17 residues. In germline, CDR1 is SGHRS, CDR2 YFSETQ. In DNA, the CDR3 is TGCGCCAGCAGCCTGGCCGAGACAGGGGATTATTCCGGGGAGCTGTTTTTT. Protein: CASSLAETGDYSGELFF.

The chain links TRBV24-1 to TRBJ1-5; 8 positions match TRBD1. After removal of 1 base from V and 5 bases from J, the junction contained 12 bases not matched to a gene. The germline CDR1 and CDR2 sequences are KGHDR and SFDVKD. The CDR3 length is 18 residues. CDR3 region: CATSDFKSLVDRDQPQHF. The CDR3 DNA is TGTGCCACCAGTGATTTTAAGTCGCTTGTGGACAGGGATCAGCCCCAGCATTTT.

The chain has TRBV10-2 and TRBJ1-4; the D is unclear. Germline CDR1 is WSHSY and CDR2 is SAAADI. V lost 4 bases, J lost 2 bases, and 11 bases lay in between. This CDR3 has 15 residues. This chain's CDR3 is CASSAAGGTNEKLFF. CDR3 DNA sequence: TGCGCCAGCAGTGCCGCGGGTGGGACTAATGAAAAACTGTTTTTT.

V is TRBV25-1 and J is TRBJ1-6, with 7 bases matching TRBD1. V was clipped by 2 bases and J by 6 bases; unmatched bases: 7. The V gene's germline CDR1 is MGHDK and CDR2 SYGVNS. The CDR3 has 16 residues. In DNA, the CDR3 is TGTGCCAGCAGTGAACGGGGCACAGGGGTTAATTCACCCCTCCACTTT. It specifies CASSERGTGVNSPLHF.

V and J are TRBV10-2 and TRBJ2-7; a possible D gene is TRBD1 (6 bases). The germline V gene encodes CDR1 WSHSY and CDR2 SAAADI. The CDR3 is 12 residues long. The germline V and J ends were trimmed by 8 bases and 4 bases, with 12 bases remaining between them. Here the CDR3 reads CASARTEYEQYF. As DNA, the CDR3 is TGCGCCAGCGCGCGGACAGAGTACGAGCAGTACTTC.

The chain joins TRBV5-1 to TRBJ1-6; D call uncertain. Germline CDR1 reads SGHRS; CDR2 reads YFSETQ. This CDR3 has 16 amino acids. Trimming shortened V by 1 base and J by 4 bases, and 12 bases separated the two germline ends. CDR3 in DNA: TGCGCCAGCAGCTTGCTGGGAGAGCAATATAATTCACCCCTCCACTTT. Its protein product is CASSLLGEQYNSPLHF.

The CDR3 reads CSPGSEGTNEQFF. CDR3 nucleotide sequence: TGCAGCCCGGGGAGCGAAGGAACCAATGAGCAGTTCTTC. The J gene is TRBJ2-1, the V gene TRBV29-1, with D perhaps matching TRBD2 (5 bases). This CDR3 has 13 residues. The ends were cut back, 8 bases at V and 6 bases at J, with 17 bases in the middle. The germline gives CDR1 SQVTM, CDR2 ANQGSEA.

The gene calls are TRBV15 and TRBJ1-2; tentatively, D is TRBD1 (5 bases). The V and J ends lost 0 bases and 7 bases respectively, with 15 bases between them. This CDR3 contains 15 residues. CDR1 and CDR2 (germline): LNHNV, YYDKDF (reference sequence). CDR3 sequence: CATSRDRSGYLGYTF. The CDR3 DNA follows: TGTGCCACCAGCAGAGATCGGTCAGGGTATCTTGGCTACACCTTC.

The J gene is TRBJ2-7, the V gene TRBV29-1; the D gene is possibly TRBD2 (5 bases). The germline gives CDR1 SQVTM, CDR2 ANQGSEA. This CDR3 comprises 14 residues. V lost 2 bases to trimming and J lost 0 bases, with 11 bases between them. DNA of the CDR3: TGCAGCGTTGAACTTCGTGGGAGCTCCTACGAGCAGTACTTC. Encoded protein: CSVELRGSSYEQYF.

As to this clone: Relative to the germline gene, one junction end is altered; a read error may explain this. The chain couples TRBV4-2 to TRBJ1-6, with 7 positions matching TRBD1. Germline V CDR1 and CDR2: LGHNA, YNFKEQ. There are 15 residues in the CDR3. The CDR3 here is CASTQGTAYNSPLHF. Here the CDR3 DNA reads TGTGCCAGCACCCAAGGGACAGCCTATAATTCACCCCTCCACTTT.

V and J are TRBV6-4 and TRBJ2-3, with TRBD2 matching 12 bases. Trimming at V came to 6 bases and at J to 14 bases, leaving 6 bases not matched to a gene. Germline V gene lookup returns CDR1 MRHNA and CDR2 SNTAGT. The CDR3 has 12 amino acids. The CDR3 region has the DNA TGTGCCAGCAGCGCTACTAGCGGGGGGTTGTATTTT. Its protein product is CASSATSGGLYF.

This rearrangement joins TRBV2 to TRBJ2-7; D unresolved. Germline CDR1 reads SNHLY; CDR2 reads FYNNEI. The CDR3 sequence is 14 residues long. V gave up 2 bases and J gave up 4 bases, with 12 bases separating them. Here the CDR3 DNA reads TGTGCCAGCAGTGAATCCCGGGTCCGTTACGAGCAGTACTTC. It codes for CASSESRVRYEQYF.